This T cell receptor beta chain originates from a study of T cells in Graves' hyperthyroidism and ophthalmopathy. About the study: Blood from the periphery was taken at initial diagnosis, before any treatment.

Amplified TCR beta CDR3 regions came from RNA transcripts. Initially, a first-round RT-PCR of the TCR CDR3 employed the HTBI primer set. TCRdb re-analysed the multiplex PCR reads in MiXCR, keeping a single row per CDR3 protein. This sample yields about 600,000 distinct CDR3 sequences, of which 12% to 15% are seen a single time; less than 9% belongs to the top ten. This clonotype has ten or more counts. In the ophthalmopathy cohort, Clinical Activity Score was at least 3, NOSPECS grade at least 4, and duration under 3 months. Uncontrolled infection, other autoimmune disease, pregnancy or lactation barred patients from enrollment. Around 9.9 ml of fresh peripheral blood supplied the PBMCs. Germline CDR1 MNHEY, CDR2 SMNVEV (reference sequence). The V end was cut by 5 bases, the J end by 3 bases, with 8 bases between. The CDR3 contains 13 residues.

This sequence originates from a woman aged 18-29 years with Graves' ophthalmopathy. V is TRBV27 and J is TRBJ1-5; D ambiguous. Sequences were obtained from blood. This chain's CDR3 is CASSTVDNQPQHF. CDR3 DNA sequence: TGTGCCAGCAGTACTGTGGACAATCAGCCCCAGCATTTT.